The clone carrying this T cell receptor (beta chain) was recorded once. Its antigen is unknown. This sample was taken from a study of beta chain features in type 1 diabetes. General study findings and limits: A closer apparent resemblance between naive, central memory and Treg TCRB repertoires was seen in patients than in healthy donors. Shorter templates might be favored by PCR, and equally so in patients and in controls.

CD4+ naive, central memory, regulatory and stem cell-like memory subsets were isolated by sorting on CD45RO/CCR7/CD25/CD127/CD95/CD27. As every portion of the isolated RNA was reverse transcribed, the sequencing read expressed TCRB transcripts. The study sequenced naive, central memory and regulatory T cell samples to an average of roughly 3.4 million reads. Measured with immunoSEQ multiplex PCR; TCRdb has only the in-frame clones, and not every one. The data show 400,000 to 600,000 clones, about 30% seen once. V lost 1 base to trimming and J lost 15 bases, with 13 bases between them. Germline CDR1 is SEHNR and CDR2 is FQNEAQ (reference sequence). CDR3 length: 12 amino acids.

Source material: naive CD4+ T cells from blood. The rearrangement links TRBV7-9 to TRBJ2-1; the D gene could be TRBD1 or TRBD2 (5 bases each). The TCR comes from a man in his late teens or twenties in good health. The CDR3 region has the DNA TGTGCCAGCAGCTTAGGGGGGACCGTCGGGTTCTTC. Protein product: CASSLGGTVGFF.